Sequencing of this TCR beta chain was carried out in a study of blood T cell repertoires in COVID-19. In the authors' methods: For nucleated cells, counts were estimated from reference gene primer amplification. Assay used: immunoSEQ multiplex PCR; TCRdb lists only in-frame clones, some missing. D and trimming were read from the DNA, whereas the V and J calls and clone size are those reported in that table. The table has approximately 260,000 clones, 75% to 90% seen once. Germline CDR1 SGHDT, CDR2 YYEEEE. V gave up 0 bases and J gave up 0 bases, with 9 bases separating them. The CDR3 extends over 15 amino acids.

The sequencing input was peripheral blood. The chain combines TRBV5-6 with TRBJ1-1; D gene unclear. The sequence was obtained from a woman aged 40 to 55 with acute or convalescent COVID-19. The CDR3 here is CASSLGASMNTEAFF. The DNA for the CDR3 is TGTGCCAGCAGCTTGGGTGCGTCAATGAACACTGAAGCTTTCTTT.